The rows below give T cell receptor beta chains drawn from one sample of a study of human T cells and chemical hapten exposure. Via MiXCR, TCRdb re-called the RACE reads, giving one row per CDR3 protein. The profile shows about 71,000 distinct CDR3 sequences, about 9.4% of them singletons. Sample: whole blood, taken in connection with sensitization to the hapten diphenylcyclopropenone (DPC). The source is a woman aged 35 to 49 with alopecia areata. Some clones in this sample may be carry-over from other donors' samples. Both conserved end residues are trimmed from each CDR3.

V	CDR3
TRBV3-1	ASSSRQSQETQY
TRBV2	ASSDWGVRNTEAF
TRBV18	ASSPDRGYGYT
TRBV30	AWSGGVFGHT
TRBV3-1	ASSQDGTGAGELF
TRBV7-2	ASTPGSGRTDTQY
TRBV4-1	ASSQEKRGSDTQY
TRBV2	ASRTGLEKNEQF
TRBV27	ASSHRGHLYEQY
TRBV11-3	ASSLGVLGDTQY
TRBV19	ASSIASRSLYNEQF
TRBV2	ASRGTVSAYEQY
TRBV3-1	ASSLRGGTGIHEQY
TRBV30	AWSVTGTSGEETQY
TRBV4-2	ASSQDNRGPPEAF
TRBV6-5	ASRPGQGRAF
TRBV6-6	ASSYLSTGKETQY
TRBV7-6	ASTFGSRRDEQY
TRBV19	ASSGGGKINEQF
TRBV7-6	ASSFRWQGYEQY
TRBV7-9	ASSLIGTGGFNEQF
TRBV18	ASSPSGDNQPQH
TRBV6-5	ASSSQGWTEAF
TRBV7-8	ASGVAGVSGRTQY
TRBV6-6	ASSSGQGATGELF
TRBV6-6	ASSFDRAPFLAKNIQY
TRBV12-3/TRBV12-4	ASSLGEGAGGYT
TRBV28	ATTGTKGYT
TRBV19	ASSRSGQGAWDEQF
TRBV2	VSSTLTGAQPQH
TRBV30	AWRLRDRANEQF
TRBV12-3/TRBV12-4	ASSPRDRAYEQY
TRBV7-6	ASLGLAETQY
TRBV7-2	ASSLTSGGVAKNIQY
TRBV19	ASSPGWGSLNTEAF
TRBV18	ASSPDPGTGLSGANVLT
TRBV11-2	ASSSPGQEKLF
TRBV20-1	SAPGLNTGELF
TRBV6-1	ASGQYNSPLH
TRBV12-3/TRBV12-4	ASSLVGGDEQF
TRBV5-1	ASSFPGENTIY
TRBV20-1	SAEAGSTNYGYT
TRBV29-1	SVEMGSHVGR
TRBV4-1	ASSHGLDADTQY
TRBV6-6	ASSLSQGAGTDTQY